These 26 T cell receptor beta chains share one sample of origin, sequenced in a study of blood T cell repertoires in COVID-19. The assay was immunoSEQ multiplex PCR, and TCRdb's table has in-frame clones only and misses some. The table shows approximately 270,000 clones, with roughly nine tenths occurring only once. The material sequenced was peripheral blood. The source is a middle-aged man with active or convalescent COVID-19.

The chain combines TRBV2 with TRBJ2-1; D is possibly TRBD2 (6 bases). Germline V gene lookup returns CDR1 SNHLY and CDR2 FYNNEI. The CDR3 length is 14 residues. Between the trimmed V and J ends, which lost 3 bases and 7 bases, there was a span of 13 bases. The CDR3 is CASSDPGTWNEQFF. CDR3 coding DNA: TGTGCCAGCAGTGACCCCGGGACTTGGAATGAGCAGTTCTTC.

The chain recombines TRBV30 with TRBJ1-4, with TRBD1 matching 8 bases. In germline, CDR1 is GTSNPN, CDR2 SVGIG (reference sequence). This CDR3 is built from 15 residues. J was trimmed by 8 bases and V by 1 base; bases with no gene match: 9. The chain's CDR3 is CAWSGRGREGEKLFF. CDR3 coding DNA: TGTGCCTGGAGTGGCAGGGGGCGAGAGGGAGAAAAACTGTTTTTT.

The chain couples TRBV10-3 to TRBJ2-3; 7 positions agree with TRBD1. Germline V gene sequence: CDR1 ENHRY, CDR2 SYGVKD. With 0 bases clipped from V and 0 bases from J, the junction kept 9 bases outside the gene matches. This CDR3 comprises 18 residues. DNA of the CDR3: TGTGCCATCAGTGAGTCGCGGTCAACGGGACAGAGCACAGATACGCAGTATTTT. This translates into CAISESRSTGQSTDTQYF.

The CDR3 is CATSVAGVTQHF. In DNA, the CDR3 is TGTGCCACCAGTGTAGCAGGGGTGACCCAGCATTTT. This chain uses TRBV24-1 with TRBJ1-5; the D gene is possibly TRBD1 (6 bases). From germline, CDR1 is KGHDR and CDR2 SFDVKD. V was shortened by 5 bases and J by 11 bases, with 12 bases between the two germline ends. The CDR3 consists of 12 residues.

The chain carries TRBV10-2 and TRBJ2-7, with TRBD1 as a possible D gene (5 bases). CDR3 length: 13 amino acids. Per the germline V gene, CDR1 is WSHSY and CDR2 is SAAADI. V was cut by 10 bases and J by 2 bases, with 15 bases left in between. CDR3 protein: CATTPTVPYEQYF. DNA of the CDR3: TGCGCCACGACACCGACAGTTCCCTACGAGCAGTACTTC.

This sequence joins TRBV7-9 and TRBJ2-1, with D possibly being TRBD1 (7 bases). The CDR3 runs to 14 residues. Trimming removed 5 bases from V and 7 bases from J, with 15 bases in between. Germline V CDR1 and CDR2: SEHNR, FQNEAQ (reference sequence). The CDR3: CASSPYSGGNEQFF. The CDR3 region has the DNA TGTGCCAGCAGCCCATACTCAGGGGGGAATGAGCAGTTCTTC.

V gene TRBV3-1 (or the pseudogene TRBV3-2) combines with J gene TRBJ1-2; 8 bases are a match to TRBD1. The CDR3 is 16 amino acids. The junction had 11 bases not matched to a gene; V was cut back by 1 base and J by 7 bases. Germline V gives CDR1 LGHDT, CDR2 YNNKEL (reference sequence). In nucleotides, the CDR3 is TGTGCCAGCAGCCAAGCGGACAGGGTTCCCACCGGTGGCTACACCTTC. Residues: CASSQADRVPTGGYTF.

The chain carries TRBV9 and TRBJ2-1, with D possibly matching TRBD2 (5 bases). Trimming cost V 4 bases and J 4 bases, with 18 bases left between them. Germline CDR1 is SGDLS and CDR2 is YYNGEE. The CDR3 contains 16 residues. The CDR3 region has the DNA TGTGCCAGCAGCTCGGAAATTAGCGTGCAGTACAATGAGCAGTTCTTC. Protein: CASSSEISVQYNEQFF.

This rearrangement joins TRBV25-1 to TRBJ1-2, with TRBD1 matching over 7 bases. Germline V gene lookup returns CDR1 MGHDK and CDR2 SYGVNS. CDR3 length: 16 amino acids. V trimming: 3 bases; J trimming: 4 bases; junction bases outside the gene matches: 11. The chain's CDR3 is CASSDPSTGTVYGYTF. CDR3 DNA: TGTGCCAGCAGTGACCCCTCGACCGGGACAGTCTATGGCTACACCTTC.

The rearrangement links TRBV5-6 to TRBJ1-1; 8 positions match TRBD1. This CDR3 contains 15 residues. V shed 2 bases and J 6 bases; nucleotides not matched to a gene: 9. The germline V gene has CDR1 SGHDT and CDR2 YYEEEE. The CDR3 protein is CASSFSDREIPEAFF. The DNA for the CDR3 is TGTGCCAGCAGCTTTTCGGACAGGGAAATCCCTGAAGCTTTCTTT.

This chain connects TRBV7-3 to TRBJ1-2; TRBD1 matches at 7 bases. Unmatched junction bases numbered 3, after V lost 5 bases and J lost 6 bases. Germline CDR1 is SGHTA and CDR2 is FQGTGA. CDR3 length equals 12 residues. Here the CDR3 reads CASSPDRDGYTF. CDR3 bases: TGTGCCAGCAGCCCCGACAGGGATGGCTACACCTTC.

The chain recombines TRBV29-1 with TRBJ2-7; D might be TRBD2 (5 bases). The CDR3 totals 13 residues. Germline CDR1 is SQVTM and CDR2 is ANQGSEA. The V end was cut by 6 bases, the J end by 7 bases, with 19 bases between. The CDR3 DNA reads as TGCAGCGTCGGGCGGGCGGGTGAAGGGGAGCAGTACTTC. It specifies CSVGRAGEGEQYF.

The CDR3, as DNA: TGTGCCAGCAGTTTAGGGGGGGGCGACTCACCCCTCCACTTT. Translation: CASSLGGGDSPLHF. This chain links TRBV28 with TRBJ1-6; D may be TRBD1 (6 bases). The CDR3 loop spans 14 amino acids. Germline V gene lookup returns CDR1 MDHEN and CDR2 SYDVKM. With 2 bases removed from V and 10 bases from J, the gap between germline ends came to 12 bases.

In this sample, this clone turned up once. The chain couples TRBV29-1 to TRBJ2-5; D not certain. Trimming shortened V by 2 bases and J by 4 bases, and 8 bases separated the two germline ends. The length of the CDR3 is 12 residues. Germline V gene data show CDR1 as SQVTM and CDR2 as ANQGSEA. The CDR3 reads CSVEIVGETQYF. The CDR3 DNA reads as TGCAGCGTTGAAATCGTCGGAGAGACCCAGTACTTC.

The count of this clone is one. This chain connects TRBV5-1 to TRBJ2-3; TRBD2 matches at 7 bases. The J segment lost 2 bases and the V segment lost 0 bases, leaving 3 bases of the junction unmatched. This CDR3 region has 15 residues. CDR1 is SGHRS, CDR2 YFSETQ, per germline. This chain's CDR3 is CASSLASGVTDTQYF. The CDR3 DNA follows: TGCGCCAGCAGCTTGGCAAGCGGGGTCACAGATACGCAGTATTTT.

This chain links TRBV28 with TRBJ1-6; TRBD1 might be the D (6 bases). V dropped 5 bases and J dropped 6 bases, with 14 bases sitting between them. Germline assignment: CDR1 MDHEN and CDR2 SYDVKM. The CDR3 has 15 residues. The CDR3 DNA is TGTGCCAGCAGTCCGACCTTAGGGGGTAATTCACCCCTCCACTTT. Its protein product is CASSPTLGGNSPLHF.

This chain connects TRBV19 to TRBJ2-7; possible D gene TRBD2, 7 bases. The CDR3 runs to 13 residues. V dropped 5 bases and J dropped 6 bases, with 14 bases sitting between them. The germline V gene has CDR1 LNHDA and CDR2 SQIVND (reference sequence). CDR3 residues: CASSFSGGSEQYF. The CDR3 bases are TGTGCCAGTAGTTTCTCGGGGGGCTCCGAGCAGTACTTC. The variable domain in full, completed from reference TRBV19 and TRBJ2-7, reads DGGITQSPKYLFRKEGQNVTLSCEQNLNHDAMYWYRQDPGQGLRLIYYSQIVNDFQKGDIAEGYSVSREKKESFPLTVTSAQKNPTAFYLCASSFSGGSEQYFGPGTRLTVT.

This chain's CDR3 is CATGAGDGNQPQHF. CDR3 coding DNA: TGTGCCACCGGGGCAGGGGACGGCAATCAGCCCCAGCATTTT. The V gene is TRBV24-1, the J gene TRBJ1-5; possibly TRBD1 for D (6 bases). CDR3 length: 14 amino acids. Per the germline V gene, CDR1 is KGHDR and CDR2 is SFDVKD. V gave up 9 bases and J gave up 2 bases, with 13 bases separating them.

The rearrangement joins TRBV7-9 to TRBJ1-5; no firm D call. With 1 base removed from V and 4 bases from J, the gap between germline ends came to 11 bases. CDR3 length: 15 residues. Germline V gives CDR1 SEHNR, CDR2 FQNEAQ (reference sequence). DNA for the CDR3: TGTGCCAGCAGCTTAGACGGTATAAGAAATCAGCCCCAGCATTTT. Its protein is CASSLDGIRNQPQHF.

In the case of this clone: The sample contains more than one DNA sequence encoding this CDR3. This chain joins TRBV6-1 and TRBJ1-6; TRBD1 aligns across 10 bases. The germline gives CDR1 MNHNS, CDR2 SASEGT. Germline trimming cut 1 base from V and 9 bases from J; bases unmatched to any gene: 0. This CDR3 has 14 amino acids. The CDR3 reads CASSEGTGGSPLHF. The CDR3 DNA reads TGTGCCAGCAGTGAAGGGACAGGGGGTTCACCCCTCCACTTT.

V gene TRBV3-1 (or the pseudogene TRBV3-2) combines with J gene TRBJ1-1; the D is unclear. Germline V gene lookup returns CDR1 LGHDT and CDR2 YNNKEL (reference sequence). CDR3 size: 11 residues. V gave up 3 bases and J gave up 6 bases, with 5 bases separating them. The CDR3 is CASSHGPEAFF. The CDR3 DNA sequence: TGTGCCAGCAGCCATGGGCCTGAAGCTTTCTTT.

V usage is TRBV19 and J usage is TRBJ2-1, with D maybe TRBD1 (6 bases). Germline lookup yields CDR1 LNHDA and CDR2 SQIVND (reference sequence). There are 16 residues in the CDR3. The V end was cut by 3 bases, the J end by 15 bases, with 27 bases between. CDR3 region: CASSIPPGHSMGVRFF. For the CDR3, the DNA is TGTGCCAGTAGTATCCCCCCGGGACATAGCATGGGGGTTAGGTTCTTC.

The chain uses TRBV5-1 and TRBJ2-7; 12 positions match TRBD2. CDR1 and CDR2 (germline): SGHRS, YFSETQ. This CDR3 is built from 15 residues. With 4 bases clipped from V and 3 bases from J, the junction kept 5 bases outside the gene matches. As DNA, the CDR3 is TGCGCCAGCAGCCAGCGGACTAGCGGGAACTACGAGCAGTACTTC. It translates to CASSQRTSGNYEQYF.

This clone has just a few counts. This sequence joins TRBV12-2 and TRBJ1-3. TRBV12-2 is noted as a pseudogene. The CDR3 totals 15 residues. In DNA, the CDR3 is TGTGCAAGTCGCCGGGACCAGGGAGGCGGAAACACCATATATTTT. It encodes CASRRDQGGGNTIYF.

V usage is TRBV11-2 and J usage is TRBJ1-1; D may be TRBD1 (6 bases). The CDR3 contains 14 residues. V was cut by 1 base and J by 6 bases, with 12 bases left in between. Germline CDR1 and CDR2: SGHAT and FQNNGV. The CDR3 DNA sequence: TGTGCCAGCAGCTTAGTGCGGGGGGCGGCTGAAGCTTTCTTT. This gives the protein CASSLVRGAAEAFF.

The J gene is TRBJ1-4, the V gene TRBV11-2; D call uncertain. Trimming pared 2 bases from V and 8 bases from J, leaving 18 bases between. Germline V CDR1 and CDR2: SGHAT, FQNNGV. This CDR3 has 16 amino acids. The DNA for the CDR3 is TGTGCCAGCAGCTTAAACATCCGGGAGACGGGGGAAAAACTGTTTTTT. It codes for CASSLNIRETGEKLFF.